These T cell receptor beta chains were read from a single sample in a study of blood T cell repertoires in COVID-19. The table came from immunoSEQ multiplex PCR; TCRdb's copy has only in-frame clones and leaves some out. The sample includes approximately 170,000 clones, roughly nine tenths seen only once; the top ten take roughly 25%. Sequencing was performed on peripheral blood. These receptors originate from a man in his sixties with acute or convalescent COVID-19. CDR3s include the opening cysteine and the closing phenylalanine or tryptophan. A D gene is named only where the DNA matches it firmly. A row's size may be missing; if present it is once, few, many or a size class.

NA	TRBV18	TRBJ1-5	NA	CASSELLGPNQPQHF	TGTGCCAGCTCGGAGCTCTTGGGTCCCAATCAGCCCCAGCATTTT
NA	TRBV5-1	TRBJ2-5	NA	CASSLTRLETQYF	TGCGCCAGCAGCCTTACTAGGCTGGAGACCCAGTACTTC
NA	TRBV7-3	TRBJ1-1	TRBD1	CASSTGQGDTEAFF	TGTGCCAGCAGCACGGGACAGGGGGACACTGAAGCTTTCTTT
NA	TRBV29-1	TRBJ2-7	NA	CSVYLGGYEQYF	TGCAGCGTTTACTTAGGGGGCTACGAGCAGTACTTC
NA	TRBV4-1	TRBJ2-4	NA	CASSQENTGRIQYF	TGCGCCAGCAGCCAAGAAAACACAGGGCGCATTCAGTACTTC
NA	TRBV6-1	TRBJ1-2	TRBD1	CASSEGGTGVANYGYTF	TGTGCCAGCAGTGAAGGGGGGACAGGGGTAGCTAACTATGGCTACACCTTC
NA	TRBV5-1	TRBJ1-1	TRBD1	CASSLALQGATEAFF	TGCGCCAGCAGCTTGGCCTTACAGGGGGCGACTGAAGCTTTCTTT
NA	TRBV5-4	TRBJ1-6	TRBD1	CASSRRQGTYNSPLHF	TGTGCCAGCAGCCGTAGACAGGGGACGTATAATTCACCCCTCCACTTT
NA	TRBV6-5	TRBJ1-4	NA	CASSYTGLDEKLFF	TGTGCCAGCAGCTACACGGGGTTGGATGAAAAACTGTTTTTT
NA	TRBV19	TRBJ1-2	TRBD1	CATTGDRTLYGYTF	TGTGCCACCACAGGGGACAGGACCTTGTATGGCTACACCTTC
NA	TRBV6-5	TRBJ1-2	TRBD1	CASSSLQGGLRGYTF	TGTGCCAGCAGTTCTCTACAGGGGGGGCTACGCGGCTACACCTTC
NA	TRBV14	TRBJ1-1	NA	CASSQLAGAPNTEAFF	TGTGCCAGCAGCCAATTGGCAGGGGCCCCGAACACTGAAGCTTTCTTT
NA	TRBV29-1	TRBJ2-2	NA	CSVSGQGGTGELFF	TGCAGCGTTAGTGGGCAGGGCGGCACCGGGGAGCTGTTTTTT
NA	TRBV25-1	TRBJ2-1	TRBD1	CASMGQGRNEQFF	TGTGCCAGCATGGGACAGGGGCGCAATGAGCAGTTCTTC
few	TRBV27	TRBJ1-1	NA	CASSLAGMNTEAFF	TGTGCCAGCAGTTTAGCGGGGATGAACACTGAAGCTTTCTTT
NA	TRBV11-3	TRBJ1-1	NA	CASSPQGSRGYTEAFF	TGTGCCAGCAGCCCTCAAGGCAGCCGGGGGTACACTGAAGCTTTCTTT